This T cell receptor beta chain was retrieved from a study of blood T cell repertoires in COVID-19. Looking at the study overall: Samples came from the United States, Italy and Spain, spanning acute and convalescent COVID-19. In each case, the material was cDNA or gDNA derived from T cells, B-cell-depleted T cells, or PBMCs.

The trim removed 4 bases at V and 4 bases at J, leaving 6 bases unmatched. CDR3 length: 15 amino acids. The germline V gene has CDR1 ENHRY and CDR2 SYGVKD. Per the study methods: It was from reference gene primer amplification that nucleated cell counts were estimated. Libraries were prepared by immunoSEQ multiplex PCR; TCRdb keeps only in-frame clonotypes and omits some of them. V and J calls and clone size are as listed in that table; D and trimming were resolved from the DNA. The repertoire holds 85,000 to 110,000 clones, with approximately 84% as singletons. The rearrangement joins TRBV10-3 to TRBJ2-2, with 7 positions matching TRBD1. The receptor was derived from a human donor in a cohort sampled during active COVID-19. The sequenced material came from peripheral blood. The CDR3 sequence is CAISGRGPGTGELFF. The CDR3 region has the DNA TGTGCCATCAGTGGTAGGGGGCCGGGCACCGGGGAGCTGTTTTTT.